The TCR beta chain under discussion was sequenced for a study of neurological immune-mediated disorders. This clonotype was observed at least ten times. What it binds is not known. Study observations and caveats: Subjects shared no identical expanded-clone CDR3 amino acid sequences, suggesting private TCR-beta repertoires in all groups.

Time point here: technical triplicate 3. V lost 5 bases, J lost 5 bases, and 6 bases stayed unmatched. The CDR3 spans 13 residues. CDR1 DFQATT and CDR2 SNEGSKA come from the germline V gene (reference sequence). TCRdb recomputed calls from the 5' RACE reads with MiXCR, one row per CDR3 protein. The sample lists nearly 30,000 distinct CDR3 sequences, roughly a sixth occurring once. The gene calls are TRBV20-1 and TRBJ2-5; the match to TRBD2 covers 9 bases. This TCR was recovered from a female donor with HTLV-1-associated myelopathy (HAM/TSP). What was sequenced was CD4+ T cells from blood. The CDR3 bases are TGCAGTGCTGATAGAGCGGGAGGCGAGACCCAGTACTTC. Protein product: CSADRAGGETQYF.